Listed here are 12 T cell receptor beta chains from one sample, sequenced in a study of T cell responses to AZD1222 COVID-19 vaccine. Generated by immunoSEQ multiplex PCR, the TCRdb table keeps only in-frame clones and is missing some. The sample has some 140,000 clones; around 90% are singletons. This material consisted of peripheral blood, taken on day 0 of AZD1222 vaccination. The source of these receptors is an adult in good health.

The gene calls are TRBV9 and TRBJ1-3, with a weak D call TRBD1 (5 bases). V lost 4 bases and J lost 4, with 9 bases in between. The CDR3 consists of 13 residues. Germline V gene data show CDR1 as SGDLS and CDR2 as YYNGEE. In DNA form, the CDR3 reads TGTGCCAGCAGCTTCTCAGGGGGAAACACCATATATTTT. This encodes CASSFSGGNTIYF.

The V and J genes are TRBV7-3 and TRBJ1-1, with D tentatively TRBD1 (6 bases). The germline V gene has CDR1 SGHTA and CDR2 FQGTGA. The CDR3 runs 13 residues. Trimming left V 5 bases short and J 9 bases short, with 16 bases between. Written as DNA, the CDR3 is TGTGCCAGCAGCCCGTCGGGGGGCGAGAAAGCTTTCTTT. As protein: CASSPSGGEKAFF.

This clone was counted a single time. The V and J genes are TRBV5-4 and TRBJ2-7; 10 nucleotides line up with TRBD1. Germline V lookup: CDR1 SGHNT, CDR2 YYREEE (reference sequence). V trimming: 4 bases; J trimming: 2 bases; junction bases outside the gene matches: 9. The CDR3 sequence is 16 residues long. The CDR3: CASSASTGGLPYEQYF. DNA for the CDR3: TGTGCCAGCAGCGCTTCGACAGGGGGCCTCCCCTACGAGCAGTACTTC.

The chain couples TRBV30 to TRBJ2-3; TRBD2 agrees at 10 bases. Germline CDR1 is GTSNPN and CDR2 is SVGIG (reference sequence). There are 15 residues in the CDR3. V trimming: 0 bases; J trimming: 2 bases; junction bases outside the gene matches: 2. CDR3 coding DNA: TGTGCCTGGAGTGTACTAGCGGGACTCACAGATACGCAGTATTTT. It codes for CAWSVLAGLTDTQYF. The variable domain in full, completed from reference TRBV30 and TRBJ2-3, reads SQTIHQWPATLVQPVGSPLSLECTVEGTSNPNLYWYRQAAGRGLQLLFYSVGIGQISSEVPQNLSASRPQDRQFILSSKKLLLSDSGFYLCAWSVLAGLTDTQYFGPGTRLTVL.

This rearrangement joins TRBV15 to TRBJ2-7, with TRBD2 matching over 9 bases. The CDR3 covers 15 residues. Losses at the gene ends were 3 bases for V and 5 bases for J; bases not matched to a gene: 8. CDR1 is LNHNV and CDR2 is YYDKDF in the germline V gene (reference sequence). The CDR3 sequence: CATSRAGTSFHEQYF. CDR3 in DNA: TGTGCCACCAGCAGGGCCGGGACTAGCTTCCACGAGCAGTACTTC.

The gene calls are TRBV19 and TRBJ1-1, with TRBD1 matching over 7 bases. Germline trimming cut 6 bases from V and 5 bases from J; bases unmatched to any gene: 6. There are 13 residues in the CDR3. Germline CDR1 reads LNHDA; CDR2 reads SQIVND (reference sequence). CDR3 sequence reads: CASSVQGTTEAFF. The CDR3, as DNA: TGTGCCAGTAGCGTACAGGGGACTACTGAAGCTTTCTTT.

The chain has TRBV27 and TRBJ1-1; the D gene is possibly TRBD1 (5 bases). There are 14 residues in the CDR3. CDR1 and CDR2 (germline): MNHEY, SMNVEV (reference sequence). The V and J ends lost 3 bases and 1 base respectively, with 9 bases between them. DNA of the CDR3: TGTGCCAGCAGTTTGGGGCGAGGGAACACTGAAGCTTTCTTT. Translating gives CASSLGRGNTEAFF.

The chain carries TRBV2 and TRBJ2-3; no definite D call. The CDR3 covers 14 residues. The V end lost 4 bases, the J end lost 3 bases, and 11 bases lay between the germline ends. Germline V gene data show CDR1 as SNHLY and CDR2 as FYNNEI. In nucleotides, the CDR3 is TGTGCCAGCAGTGCCCTTGACGATACAGATACGCAGTATTTT. Translation: CASSALDDTDTQYF. Full variable domain (rest looked up from reference TRBV2 and TRBJ2-3): EPEVTQTPSHQVTQMGQEVILRCVPISNHLYFYWYRQILGQKVEFLVSFYNNEISEKSEIFDDQFSVERPDGSNFTLKIRSTKLEDSAMYFCASSALDDTDTQYFGPGTRLTVL.

The gene calls are TRBV9 and TRBJ2-7, with 7 bases aligning to TRBD1. With V trimmed by 0 bases and J by 6 bases, 6 bases remained unmatched. CDR3 length equals 14 residues. CDR1 SGDLS and CDR2 YYNGEE come from the germline V gene. The CDR3 DNA is TGTGCCAGCAGCGTAGGGCAGGGGGTGGTCGAGCAGTACTTC. Residues: CASSVGQGVVEQYF.

The chain is built from TRBV27 and TRBJ2-1; D is undetermined. Looked up from germline, CDR1 is MNHEY and CDR2 is SMNVEV (reference sequence). The CDR3 has 15 amino acids. The V and J ends lost 7 bases and 7 bases respectively, with 20 bases between them. CDR3 coding DNA: TGTGCCAGCACCTGGAGCTGGGCCGGGCATAATGAGCAGTTCTTC. It yields the protein CASTWSWAGHNEQFF.

The V call is TRBV4-3, the J call TRBJ1-6, with D uncertain. Trimming left V 0 bases short and J 6 bases short, with 9 bases between. The CDR3 covers 15 residues. Germline V gene sequence: CDR1 LGHNA, CDR2 YSLEER. This CDR3 reads CASSQDWKGNSPLHF. The CDR3 nucleotides are TGCGCCAGCAGCCAAGATTGGAAGGGTAATTCACCCCTCCACTTT.

This chain uses TRBV28 with TRBJ2-7; no firm D call. Looked up from germline, CDR1 is MDHEN and CDR2 is SYDVKM. Trimming removed 3 bases at V and 4 bases at J, with 19 bases between. CDR3 length equals 16 residues. The CDR3 reads CASSFRSSRKEYEQYF. The CDR3 DNA reads as TGTGCCAGCAGTTTTCGGTCCTCGAGAAAGGAATACGAGCAGTACTTC.